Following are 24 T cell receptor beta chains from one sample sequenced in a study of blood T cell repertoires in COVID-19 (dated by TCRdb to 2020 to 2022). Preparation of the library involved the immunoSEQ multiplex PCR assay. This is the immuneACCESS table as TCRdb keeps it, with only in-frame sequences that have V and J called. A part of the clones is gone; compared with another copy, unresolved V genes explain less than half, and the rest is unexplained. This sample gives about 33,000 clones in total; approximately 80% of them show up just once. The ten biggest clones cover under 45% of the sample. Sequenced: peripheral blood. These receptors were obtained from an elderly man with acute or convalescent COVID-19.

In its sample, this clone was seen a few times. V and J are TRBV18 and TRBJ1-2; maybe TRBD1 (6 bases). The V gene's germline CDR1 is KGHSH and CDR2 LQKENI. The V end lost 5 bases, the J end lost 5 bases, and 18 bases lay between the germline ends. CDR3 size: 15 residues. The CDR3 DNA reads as TGTGCCAGCTCATCCGGACAGCCTAAAATTTATGGCTACACCTTC. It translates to CASSSGQPKIYGYTF.

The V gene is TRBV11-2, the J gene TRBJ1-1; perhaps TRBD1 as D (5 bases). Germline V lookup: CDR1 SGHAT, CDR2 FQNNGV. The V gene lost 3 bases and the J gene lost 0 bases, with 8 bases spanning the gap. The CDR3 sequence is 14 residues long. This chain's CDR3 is CASSLQGLNTEAFF. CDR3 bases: TGTGCCAGCAGCTTGCAGGGTTTGAACACTGAAGCTTTCTTT.

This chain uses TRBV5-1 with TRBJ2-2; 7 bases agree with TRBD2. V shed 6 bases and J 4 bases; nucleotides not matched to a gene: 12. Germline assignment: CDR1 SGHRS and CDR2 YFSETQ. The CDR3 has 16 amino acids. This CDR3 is CASKSAGVTTTGELFF. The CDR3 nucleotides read TGCGCCAGCAAGAGTGCGGGGGTTACCACCACCGGGGAGCTGTTTTTT.

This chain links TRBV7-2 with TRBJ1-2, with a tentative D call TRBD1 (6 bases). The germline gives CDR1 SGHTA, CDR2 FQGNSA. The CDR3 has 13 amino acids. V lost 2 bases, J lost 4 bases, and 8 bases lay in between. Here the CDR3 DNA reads TGTGCCAGCAGCTTACAACAGGGCTATGGCTACACCTTC. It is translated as CASSLQQGYGYTF.

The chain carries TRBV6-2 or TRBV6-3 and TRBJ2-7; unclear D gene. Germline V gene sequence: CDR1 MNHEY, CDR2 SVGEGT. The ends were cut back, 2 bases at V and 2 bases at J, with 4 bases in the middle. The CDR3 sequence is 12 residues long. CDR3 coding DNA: TGTGCCAGCAGTTACCCAGCCTACGAGCAGTACTTC. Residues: CASSYPAYEQYF.

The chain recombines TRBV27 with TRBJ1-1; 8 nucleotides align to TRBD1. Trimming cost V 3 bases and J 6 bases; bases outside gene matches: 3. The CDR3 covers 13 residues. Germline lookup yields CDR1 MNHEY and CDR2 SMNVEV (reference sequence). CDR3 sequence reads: CASSFGQGAEAFF. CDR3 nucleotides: TGTGCCAGCAGTTTCGGACAGGGAGCTGAAGCTTTCTTT.

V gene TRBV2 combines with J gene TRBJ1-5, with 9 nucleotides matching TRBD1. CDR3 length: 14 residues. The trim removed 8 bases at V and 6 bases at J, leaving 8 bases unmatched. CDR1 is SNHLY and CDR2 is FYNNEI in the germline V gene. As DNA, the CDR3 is TGTGCCAGCTCCGGGGGGACAGGGTCTCAGCCCCAGCATTTT. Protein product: CASSGGTGSQPQHF.

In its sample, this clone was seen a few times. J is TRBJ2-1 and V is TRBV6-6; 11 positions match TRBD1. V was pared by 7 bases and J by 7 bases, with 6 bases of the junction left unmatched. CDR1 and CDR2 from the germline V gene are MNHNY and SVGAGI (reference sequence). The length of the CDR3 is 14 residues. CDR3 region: CASKRGQGVNEQFF. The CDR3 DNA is TGTGCCAGCAAGAGGGGACAGGGGGTTAATGAGCAGTTCTTC.

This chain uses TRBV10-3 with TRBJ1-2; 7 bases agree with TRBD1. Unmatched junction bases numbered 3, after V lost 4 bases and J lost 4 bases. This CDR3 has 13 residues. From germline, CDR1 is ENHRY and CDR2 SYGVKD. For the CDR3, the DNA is TGTGCCATCAGTGGCCCAGGGGGCTATGGCTACACCTTC. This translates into CAISGPGGYGYTF.

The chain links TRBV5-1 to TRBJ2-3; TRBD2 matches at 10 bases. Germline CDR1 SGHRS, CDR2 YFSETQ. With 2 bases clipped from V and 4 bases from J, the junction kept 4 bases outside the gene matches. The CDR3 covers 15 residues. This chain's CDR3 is CASSFSGGNADTQYF. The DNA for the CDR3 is TGCGCCAGCAGCTTTAGCGGGGGGAACGCAGATACGCAGTATTTT. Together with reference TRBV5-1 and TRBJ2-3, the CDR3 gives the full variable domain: KAGVTQTPRYLIKTRGQQVTLSCSPISGHRSVSWYQQTPGQGLQFLFEYFSETQRNKGNFPGRFSGRQFSNSRSEMNVSTLELGDSALYLCASSFSGGNADTQYFGPGTRLTVL.

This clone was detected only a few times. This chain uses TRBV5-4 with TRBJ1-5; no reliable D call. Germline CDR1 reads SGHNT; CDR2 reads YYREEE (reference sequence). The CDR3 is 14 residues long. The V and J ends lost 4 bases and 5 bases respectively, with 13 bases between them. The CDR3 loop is CASSEGGQHQPQHF. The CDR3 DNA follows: TGTGCCAGCAGCGAGGGAGGCCAACATCAGCCCCAGCATTTT.

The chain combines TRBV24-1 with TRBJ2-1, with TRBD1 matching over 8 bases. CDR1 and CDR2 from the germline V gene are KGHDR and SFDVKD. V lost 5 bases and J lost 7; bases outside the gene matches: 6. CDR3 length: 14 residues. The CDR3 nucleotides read TGTGCCACCAGTGGGCAGGGGGCTGGGAATGAGCAGTTCTTC. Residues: CATSGQGAGNEQFF.

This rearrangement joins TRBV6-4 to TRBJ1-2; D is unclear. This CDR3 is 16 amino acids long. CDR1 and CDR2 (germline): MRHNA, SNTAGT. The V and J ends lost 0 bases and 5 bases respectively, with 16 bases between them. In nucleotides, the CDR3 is TGTGCCAGCAGTGACTCGAATCGTGGGCAGGAATATGGCTACACCTTC. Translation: CASSDSNRGQEYGYTF.

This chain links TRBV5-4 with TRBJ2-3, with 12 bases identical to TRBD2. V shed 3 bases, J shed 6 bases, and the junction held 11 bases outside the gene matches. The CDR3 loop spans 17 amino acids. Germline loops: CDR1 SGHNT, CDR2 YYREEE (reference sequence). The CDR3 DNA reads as TGTGCCAGCAGCTCCAAAACTAGCGGGGGGTTTGGTGATACGCAGTATTTT. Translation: CASSSKTSGGFGDTQYF.

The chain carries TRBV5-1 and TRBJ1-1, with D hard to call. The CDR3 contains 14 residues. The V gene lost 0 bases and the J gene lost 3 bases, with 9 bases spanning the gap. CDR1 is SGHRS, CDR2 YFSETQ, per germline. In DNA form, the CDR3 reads TGCGCCAGCAGCTTGGCCCGCGGTGACACTGAAGCTTTCTTT. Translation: CASSLARGDTEAFF. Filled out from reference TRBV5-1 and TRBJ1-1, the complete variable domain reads KAGVTQTPRYLIKTRGQQVTLSCSPISGHRSVSWYQQTPGQGLQFLFEYFSETQRNKGNFPGRFSGRQFSNSRSEMNVSTLELGDSALYLCASSLARGDTEAFFGQGTRLTVV.

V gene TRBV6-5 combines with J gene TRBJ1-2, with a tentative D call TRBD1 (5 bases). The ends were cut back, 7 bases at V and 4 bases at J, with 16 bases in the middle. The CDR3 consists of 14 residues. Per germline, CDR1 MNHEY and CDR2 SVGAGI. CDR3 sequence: CASTPPGNLYGYTF. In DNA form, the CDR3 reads TGTGCCAGCACCCCCCCAGGGAATCTCTATGGCTACACCTTC.

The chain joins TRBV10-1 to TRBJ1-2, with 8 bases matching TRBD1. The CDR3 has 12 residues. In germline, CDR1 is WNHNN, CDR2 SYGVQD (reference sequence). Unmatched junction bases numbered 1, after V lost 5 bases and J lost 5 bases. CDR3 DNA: TGCGCCAGCAGTCAGGGGGCATATGGCTACACCTTC. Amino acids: CASSQGAYGYTF.

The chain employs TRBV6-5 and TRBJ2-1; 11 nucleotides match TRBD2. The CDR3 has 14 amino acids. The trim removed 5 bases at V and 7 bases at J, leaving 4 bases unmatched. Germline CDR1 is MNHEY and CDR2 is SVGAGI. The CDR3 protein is CASSPLAGGNEQFF. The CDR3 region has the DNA TGTGCCAGCAGTCCTTTAGCGGGGGGGAATGAGCAGTTCTTC.

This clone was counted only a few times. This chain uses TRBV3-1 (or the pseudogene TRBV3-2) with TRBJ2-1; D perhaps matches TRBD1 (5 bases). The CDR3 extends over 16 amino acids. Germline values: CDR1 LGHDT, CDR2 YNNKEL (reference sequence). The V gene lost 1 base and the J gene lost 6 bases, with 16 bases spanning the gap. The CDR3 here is CASSQGSQGTRNEQFF. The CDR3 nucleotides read TGTGCCAGCAGCCAAGGTTCGCAGGGAACTCGCAATGAGCAGTTCTTC.

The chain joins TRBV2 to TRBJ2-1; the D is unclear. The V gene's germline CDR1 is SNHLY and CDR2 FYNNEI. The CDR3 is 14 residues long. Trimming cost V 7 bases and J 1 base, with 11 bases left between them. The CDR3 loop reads CASNIVPSYNEQFF. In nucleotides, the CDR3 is TGTGCCAGCAACATTGTACCTTCCTACAATGAGCAGTTCTTC.

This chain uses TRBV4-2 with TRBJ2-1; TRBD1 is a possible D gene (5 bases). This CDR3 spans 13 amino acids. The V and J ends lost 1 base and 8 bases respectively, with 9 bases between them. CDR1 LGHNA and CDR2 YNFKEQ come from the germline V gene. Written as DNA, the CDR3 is TGTGCCAGCAGCCAAGTAGGGGTTCATGAGCAGTTCTTC. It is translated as CASSQVGVHEQFF.

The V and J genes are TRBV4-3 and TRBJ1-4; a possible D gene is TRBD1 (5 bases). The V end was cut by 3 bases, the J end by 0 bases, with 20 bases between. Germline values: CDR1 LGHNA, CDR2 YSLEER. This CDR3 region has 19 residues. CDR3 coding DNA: TGCGCCAGCAGCCACCGAGGAGGGAATAGGGGTGCAACTAATGAAAAACTGTTTTTT. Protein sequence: CASSHRGGNRGATNEKLFF.

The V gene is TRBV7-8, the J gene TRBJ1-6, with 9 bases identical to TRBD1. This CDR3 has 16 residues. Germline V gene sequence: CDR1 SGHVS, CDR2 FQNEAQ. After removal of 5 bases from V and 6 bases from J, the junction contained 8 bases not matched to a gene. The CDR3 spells CASSPGTGLRNSPLHF. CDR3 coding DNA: TGTGCCAGCAGCCCAGGGACAGGGCTCCGTAATTCACCCCTCCACTTT.

In nucleotides, the CDR3 is TGTGCCAGCAGTTGGGACAGGGGCGTAACCGGGGAGCTGTTTTTT. This encodes CASSWDRGVTGELFF. J is TRBJ2-2 and V is TRBV2; TRBD1 agrees at 10 bases. The CDR3 loop spans 15 amino acids. J gave up 5 bases and V 5 bases, and 5 bases lay outside the gene matches. Germline V gives CDR1 SNHLY, CDR2 FYNNEI.